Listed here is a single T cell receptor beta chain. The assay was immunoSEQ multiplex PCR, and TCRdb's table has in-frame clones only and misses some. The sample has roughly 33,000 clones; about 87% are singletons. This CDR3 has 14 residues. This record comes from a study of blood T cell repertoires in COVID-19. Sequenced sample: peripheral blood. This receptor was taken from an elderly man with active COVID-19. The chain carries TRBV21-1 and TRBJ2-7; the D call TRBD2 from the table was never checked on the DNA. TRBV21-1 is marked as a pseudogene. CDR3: CANFRKLAWYEQYF. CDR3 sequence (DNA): TGTGCCAACTTTCGTAAATTAGCGTGGTACGAGCAGTACTTC.